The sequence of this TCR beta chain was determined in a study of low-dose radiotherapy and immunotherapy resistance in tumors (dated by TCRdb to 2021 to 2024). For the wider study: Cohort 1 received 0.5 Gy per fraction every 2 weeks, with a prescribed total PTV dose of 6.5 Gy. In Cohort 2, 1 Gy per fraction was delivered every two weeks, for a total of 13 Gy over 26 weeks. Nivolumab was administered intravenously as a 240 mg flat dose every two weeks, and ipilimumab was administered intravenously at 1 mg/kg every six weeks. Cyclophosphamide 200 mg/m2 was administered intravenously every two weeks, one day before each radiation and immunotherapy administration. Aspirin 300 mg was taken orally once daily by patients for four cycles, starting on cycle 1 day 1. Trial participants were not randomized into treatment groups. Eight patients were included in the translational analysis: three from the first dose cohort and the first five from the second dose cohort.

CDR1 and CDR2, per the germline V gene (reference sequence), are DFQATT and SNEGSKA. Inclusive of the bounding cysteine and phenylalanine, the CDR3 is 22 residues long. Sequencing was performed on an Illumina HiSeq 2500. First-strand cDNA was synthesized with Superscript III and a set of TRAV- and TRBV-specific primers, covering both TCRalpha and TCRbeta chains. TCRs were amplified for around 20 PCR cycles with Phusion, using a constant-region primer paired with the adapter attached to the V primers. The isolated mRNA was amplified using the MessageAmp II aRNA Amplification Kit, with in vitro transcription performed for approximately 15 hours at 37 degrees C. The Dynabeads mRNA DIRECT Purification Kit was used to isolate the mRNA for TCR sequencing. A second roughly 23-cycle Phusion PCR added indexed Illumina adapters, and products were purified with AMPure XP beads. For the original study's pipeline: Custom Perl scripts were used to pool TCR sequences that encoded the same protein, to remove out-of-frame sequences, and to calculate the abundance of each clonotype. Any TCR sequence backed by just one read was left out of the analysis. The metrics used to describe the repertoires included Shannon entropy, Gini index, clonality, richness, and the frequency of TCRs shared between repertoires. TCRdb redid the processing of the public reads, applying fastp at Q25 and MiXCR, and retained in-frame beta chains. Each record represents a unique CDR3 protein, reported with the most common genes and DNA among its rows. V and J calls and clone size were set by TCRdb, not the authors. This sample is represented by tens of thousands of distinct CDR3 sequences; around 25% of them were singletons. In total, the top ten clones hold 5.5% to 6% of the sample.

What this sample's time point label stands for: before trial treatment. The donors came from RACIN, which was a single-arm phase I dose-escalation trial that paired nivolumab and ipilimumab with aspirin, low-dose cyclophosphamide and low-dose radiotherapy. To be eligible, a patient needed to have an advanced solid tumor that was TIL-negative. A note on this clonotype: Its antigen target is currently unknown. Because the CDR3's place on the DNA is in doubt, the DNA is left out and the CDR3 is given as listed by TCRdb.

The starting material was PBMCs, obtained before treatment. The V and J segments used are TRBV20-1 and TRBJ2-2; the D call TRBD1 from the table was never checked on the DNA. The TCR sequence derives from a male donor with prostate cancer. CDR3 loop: CSAPQGASSYNEQFFGPGELFF.